A selection of T cell receptor beta chains follows, all from one sample in a study of pediatric ulcerative colitis. TCRdb keeps only in-frame clones here, not all; method: immunoSEQ multiplex PCR. The sample carries 10,000 to 13,000 clones, roughly 82% recorded once. The sequencing sample was made of gut tissue. These receptors were collected from a girl under 18 who was a control in a study of pediatric ulcerative colitis. The CDR3 runs from the conserved cysteine through the conserved F or W. Fields, in order: J gene, clone size, V gene, CDR3 length, D gene, CDR3 DNA, CDR3 protein. A D gene is named only where the DNA matches it firmly. Clone sizes are given selectively: once, few, many, or a class where the clone is expanded.

TRBJ2-7,once,TRBV2,13,TRBD1,TGTGCCAGCAGAGACAGGGAAACGGGGGAGCAGTACTTC,CASRDRETGEQYF
TRBJ2-5,NA,TRBV5-1,14,NA,TGCGCCAGCAGCTTTTCCGGGACGTCAGAGACCCAGTACTTC,CASSFSGTSETQYF
TRBJ2-5,NA,TRBV6-6,15,TRBD2,TGTGCCAGCAGTTACTCGGCGGGAGCTCAAGAGACCCAGTACTTC,CASSYSAGAQETQYF
TRBJ1-2,NA,TRBV19,15,NA,TGTGCCAGTAGTATCCCGGGCAGGGGTAACTATGGCTACACCTTC,CASSIPGRGNYGYTF
TRBJ1-5,NA,TRBV7-8,15,TRBD1,TGTGCCAGCAGCCCCGGACAGGGGGGAAATCAGCCCCAGCATTTT,CASSPGQGGNQPQHF
TRBJ2-6,NA,TRBV7-2,13,NA,TGTGCCAGCAGCTTAGGGTCGCTCGAGGTCCTGACTTTC,CASSLGSLEVLTF
TRBJ2-1,once,TRBV2,15,TRBD1,TGTGCCAGCAGGGAGGACAGGCTGTCCTACAATGAGCAGTTCTTC,CASREDRLSYNEQFF
TRBJ2-1,medium-sized,TRBV7-2,17,TRBD2,TGTGCCAGCAGCGTACGTCCTACGGGACTAGCGGGCAATGAGCAGTTCTTC,CASSVRPTGLAGNEQFF
TRBJ2-1,NA,TRBV5-1,15,NA,TGCGCCAGCAGCTTTAGGAGAAGTATCGGGAATGAGCAGTTCTTC,CASSFRRSIGNEQFF
TRBJ2-1,NA,TRBV30,14,NA,TGTGCCTGGCGCCACGGGAGCTCCTACAATGAGCAGTTCTTC,CAWRHGSSYNEQFF
TRBJ2-7,NA,TRBV4-2,16,TRBD1,TGTGCCAGCAGCCAACAAGCCGGGACAGGGGGCTACGAGCAGTACTTC,CASSQQAGTGGYEQYF
TRBJ2-3,NA,TRBV29-1,16,TRBD1,TGCAGCGTTGAAGATCGTTACAGGGGAAGTACAGATACGCAGTATTTT,CSVEDRYRGSTDTQYF
TRBJ1-3,NA,TRBV7-2,16,TRBD1,TGTGCCAGCAGCCGTGGGAGACAGGGGTCAGGAAACACCATATATTTT,CASSRGRQGSGNTIYF
TRBJ1-1,NA,TRBV30,14,NA,TGTGCCTGGAGTGTCGCCCCGGGGTACACTGAAGCTTTCTTT,CAWSVAPGYTEAFF
TRBJ2-1,once,TRBV18,13,NA,TGTGCCAGCTCGTTAACCCGGGACATTGAGCAGTTCTTC,CASSLTRDIEQFF
TRBJ2-7,NA,TRBV27,16,TRBD2,TGTGCCAGCAGTCCCTTAACGGGCGGGAGTCCCTACGAGCAGTACTTC,CASSPLTGGSPYEQYF
TRBJ2-7,few,TRBV30,16,NA,TGTGCCTGGAGTGTCTTGCGTGGTCAGCGGGCCTACGAGCAGTACTTC,CAWSVLRGQRAYEQYF
TRBJ2-7,NA,TRBV6-5,13,TRBD1,TGTGCCAGCAGGCTTCAGGGGGAAGGCGAGCAGTACTTC,CASRLQGEGEQYF
TRBJ2-3,NA,TRBV29-1,15,NA,TGCAGCGCCGAGGGATTATCAAGGGGCCCAGATACGCAGTATTTT,CSAEGLSRGPDTQYF
TRBJ2-3,NA,TRBV30,18,TRBD2,TGTGCCTGGAGTGAGAGGACGGGGGGACGATGTTGCACAGATACGCAGTATTTT,CAWSERTGGRCCTDTQYF
TRBJ1-1,NA,TRBV27,14,NA,TGTGCCAGCAGTTTTAATCGGGGGAACACTGAAGCTTTCTTT,CASSFNRGNTEAFF
TRBJ2-7,NA,TRBV5-4,12,NA,TGTGCCAGCAGCTTTGGACCCCGGGAGCAGTACTTC,CASSFGPREQYF
TRBJ1-1,once,TRBV9,15,TRBD1,TGTGCCAGCAGCGTCGGGACAGCCCTATCCACTGAAGCTTTCTTT,CASSVGTALSTEAFF
TRBJ2-5,few,TRBV5-4,14,NA,TGTGCCAGCAGCGCAGGGGACTTCAAAGAGACCCAGTACTTC,CASSAGDFKETQYF
TRBJ2-2,NA,TRBV5-1,16,NA,TGCGCCAGCAGCCTAATTTCTAAGCGGAACACCGGGGAGCTGTTTTTT,CASSLISKRNTGELFF
TRBJ2-4,NA,TRBV5-8,14,NA,TGTGCCTTACCGGGACACCAGTGGGGAGACATTCAGTACTTC,CALPGHQWGDIQYF
TRBJ2-1,NA,TRBV11-2,15,TRBD2,TGTGCCAGCACCCCCGGGACTAGCGGAAACAATGAGCAGTTCTTC,CASTPGTSGNNEQFF
TRBJ1-4,NA,TRBV6-5,15,TRBD1,TGTGCCAGCAGTTACTCAGGGACAGGGCACGAAAAACTGTTTTTT,CASSYSGTGHEKLFF
TRBJ2-5,NA,TRBV19,14,NA,TGTGCCAGTAAACGACCGGGCGCCCCTGAGACCCAGTACTTC,CASKRPGAPETQYF
TRBJ2-1,NA,TRBV13,19,TRBD2,TGTGCCAGCAGCTCAGGACTAGCGGGAGAATTGAGGGCATACAATGAGCAGTTCTTC,CASSSGLAGELRAYNEQFF
TRBJ1-1,once,TRBV6-5,13,NA,TGTGCCAGCAGTTACAAGGGGAACACTGAAGCTTTCTTT,CASSYKGNTEAFF
TRBJ1-1,NA,TRBV6-6,15,TRBD1,TGTGCCAGCAGTCCCTATACAGGGGGTAGGACTGAAGCTTTCTTT,CASSPYTGGRTEAFF
TRBJ2-7,NA,TRBV7-8,16,NA,TGTGCCAGCAGCTCCCTTAGGACGGCGAGCTCCTACGAGCAGTACTTC,CASSSLRTASSYEQYF
TRBJ1-2,NA,TRBV5-1,16,TRBD1,TGCGCCAGCAGGATGGGGACAGGCCCAGCTAACTATGGCTACACCTTC,CASRMGTGPANYGYTF
TRBJ2-1,NA,TRBV5-4,15,NA,TGTGCCAGCAGCTTCCAGGCAGGCCCTAGCGATGAGCAGTTCTTC,CASSFQAGPSDEQFF
TRBJ2-3,NA,TRBV6-5,13,NA,TGTGCCAGCAGTTATCAGATCACAGATACGCAGTATTTT,CASSYQITDTQYF
TRBJ2-5,NA,TRBV28,15,TRBD2,TGTGCCAGCAGTACCCCAAGCGGGACGGGAGAGACCCAGTACTTC,CASSTPSGTGETQYF
TRBJ1-1,few,TRBV27,16,NA,TGTGCCAGCAGTTTATATCTCGGACGTTCGAACACTGAAGCTTTCTTT,CASSLYLGRSNTEAFF
TRBJ2-1,NA,TRBV10-3,17,TRBD1,TGTGCCTCGAAGGAACGGAAAGGTGGGACAGGATACAATGAGCAGTTCTTC,CASKERKGGTGYNEQFF
TRBJ2-1,NA,TRBV19,15,TRBD1,TGTGCCAGTAGTATGCAAGGGGGCGACTACAATGAGCAGTTCTTC,CASSMQGGDYNEQFF
TRBJ2-1,NA,TRBV7-2,17,TRBD2,TGTGCCAGCAGCCTATCATCACTAGCGGGAACGATCGATGAGCAGTTCTTC,CASSLSSLAGTIDEQFF
TRBJ2-1,NA,TRBV6-4,14,TRBD2,TGTGCCAGCAGTGAAGCGGGAGGGTACAATGAGCAGTTCTTC,CASSEAGGYNEQFF
TRBJ2-7,NA,TRBV7-9,11,NA,TGTGCCAGCATCCAAGGGCTCGAGCAGTACTTC,CASIQGLEQYF
TRBJ2-5,NA,TRBV7-6,15,TRBD2,TGTGCCAGCAGCTTGTCGGGGGGGGTACTAGAGACCCAGTACTTC,CASSLSGGVLETQYF
TRBJ2-1,few,TRBV5-1,14,TRBD1,TGCGCCAGCACTAGGGGACAGGGTATCGATGAGCAGTTCTTC,CASTRGQGIDEQFF
TRBJ1-2,NA,TRBV29-1,12,TRBD1,TGCAGCGTTTTTTACAGGGGTGATGGCTACACCTTC,CSVFYRGDGYTF
TRBJ2-1,NA,TRBV11-2,19,NA,TGTGCCAGCAGCTTAGATAGGGCATCGTCAAGGGTTTTTTACAATGAGCAGTTCTTC,CASSLDRASSRVFYNEQFF
TRBJ2-3,NA,TRBV6-4,14,NA,TGTGCCAGCAGTGAGCGGGGTAGCACAGATACGCAGTATTTT,CASSERGSTDTQYF
TRBJ1-1,NA,TRBV5-1,13,NA,TGCGCCAGCAGCTTCCAAGGACAACTTGAAGCTTTCTTT,CASSFQGQLEAFF
TRBJ2-1,NA,TRBV7-6,16,TRBD2,TGTGCCAGCAGCTTCCCCCGGACTAGTGTCTACAATGAGCAGTTCTTC,CASSFPRTSVYNEQFF
TRBJ2-2,NA,TRBV25-1,15,NA,TGTGCCAGCAGTGAAGTGAGCGGGAACACCGGGGAGCTGTTTTTT,CASSEVSGNTGELFF
TRBJ2-5,NA,TRBV28,14,NA,TGTGCCAGCAGTTTCACGACATACCAAGAGACCCAGTACTTC,CASSFTTYQETQYF
TRBJ2-1,NA,TRBV14,16,NA,TGTGCCAGCAGCCCTCCCCGGGACCAAGGAGCCAATGAGCAGTTCTTC,CASSPPRDQGANEQFF
TRBJ2-7,NA,TRBV2,18,TRBD2,TGTGCCAGCAGTGTTAAAGCGGGAGTGGTCCGAAGCTCCTACGAGCAGTACTTC,CASSVKAGVVRSSYEQYF
TRBJ2-1,NA,TRBV4-3,16,NA,TGCGCCAGCAGCCAAGATTCGGCTTCCTGGCGGGATGAGCAGTTCTTC,CASSQDSASWRDEQFF
TRBJ2-3,NA,TRBV6-5,14,NA,TGTGCCAGCAGCGGCGGGGCCCCCGGGGATACGCAGTATTTT,CASSGGAPGDTQYF
TRBJ2-1,NA,TRBV7-9,16,TRBD2,TGTGCCAGCAGCTTAGACCAGCGGGAGGTAGGGACTGAGCAGTTCTTC,CASSLDQREVGTEQFF
TRBJ2-7,NA,TRBV19,10,NA,TGTGCCCCAGCGTCCTACGAGCAGTACTTC,CAPASYEQYF
TRBJ2-3,NA,TRBV19,14,TRBD2,TGTGCCAGTACCAGAGCGGGAGTGGGGGGTACGCAGTATTTT,CASTRAGVGGTQYF
TRBJ2-4,NA,TRBV18,16,TRBD1,TGTGCCAGCTCACCGCAAGGACAGGGGGCGAGAAACATTCAGTACTTC,CASSPQGQGARNIQYF